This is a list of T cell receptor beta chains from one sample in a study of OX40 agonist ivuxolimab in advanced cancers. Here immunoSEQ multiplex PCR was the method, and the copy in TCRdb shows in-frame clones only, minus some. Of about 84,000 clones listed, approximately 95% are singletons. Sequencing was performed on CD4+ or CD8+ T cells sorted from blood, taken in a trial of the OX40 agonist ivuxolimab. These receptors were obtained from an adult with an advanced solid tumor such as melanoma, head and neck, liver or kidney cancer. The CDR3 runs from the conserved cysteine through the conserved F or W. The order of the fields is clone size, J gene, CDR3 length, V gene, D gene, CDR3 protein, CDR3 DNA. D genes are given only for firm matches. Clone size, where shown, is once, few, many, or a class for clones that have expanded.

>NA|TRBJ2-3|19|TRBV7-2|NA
CASSLRGPSEGQYTDTQYF
TGTGCCAGCAGCCTCCGGGGACCCTCGGAGGGACAGTACACAGATACGCAGTATTTT
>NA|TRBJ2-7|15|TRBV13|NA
CASSLSSGRVSEQYF
TGTGCCAGCAGCTTGTCGAGTGGCAGGGTCTCCGAGCAGTACTTC
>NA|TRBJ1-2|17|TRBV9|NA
CASSSVGGRSANYGYTF
TGTGCCAGCAGCTCCGTAGGAGGCAGGTCGGCTAACTATGGCTACACCTTC
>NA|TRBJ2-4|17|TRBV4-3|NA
CASSQDGTAKGKNIQYF
TGCGCCAGCAGCCAAGATGGGACTGCTAAGGGCAAAAACATTCAGTACTTC
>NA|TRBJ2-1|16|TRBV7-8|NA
CASSRPPPGKYNEQFF
TGTGCCAGCAGCCGCCCCCCCCCGGGAAAATACAATGAGCAGTTCTTC
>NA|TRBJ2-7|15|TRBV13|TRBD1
CASSLLPGQPYEQYF
TGTGCCAGCAGCTTATTACCGGGACAGCCCTACGAGCAGTACTTC
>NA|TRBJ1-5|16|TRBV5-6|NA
CASSVEGRELNQPQHF
TGTGCCAGCAGCGTGGAGGGCAGGGAGCTAAATCAGCCCCAGCATTTT
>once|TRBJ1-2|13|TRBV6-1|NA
CASSGGGADGYTF
TGTGCCAGCAGCGGAGGGGGGGCAGATGGCTACACCTTC
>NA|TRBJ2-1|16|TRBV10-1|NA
CASSGERIRSYNEQFF
TGCGCCAGCAGTGGGGAGCGGATACGCTCCTACAATGAGCAGTTCTTC
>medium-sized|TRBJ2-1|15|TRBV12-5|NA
CASGLRASSYNEQFF
TGTGCTAGTGGTTTACGGGCGAGCTCCTACAATGAGCAGTTCTTC
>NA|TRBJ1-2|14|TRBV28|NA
CASTPSRMIYGYTF
TGTGCCAGCACCCCCTCGAGAATGATCTATGGCTACACCTTC
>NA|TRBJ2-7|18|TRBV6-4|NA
CASTLRVLWRVPSYEQYF
TGTGCCAGCACTCTCCGGGTGCTATGGCGGGTACCTTCTTACGAGCAGTACTTC
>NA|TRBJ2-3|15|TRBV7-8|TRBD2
CASSVEPSGSDTQYF
TGTGCCAGCAGCGTAGAGCCTAGCGGGTCAGATACGCAGTATTTT
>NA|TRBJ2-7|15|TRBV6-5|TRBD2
CASSPGLAETYEQYF
TGTGCCAGCAGTCCGGGACTAGCGGAGACCTACGAGCAGTACTTC
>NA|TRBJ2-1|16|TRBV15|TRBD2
CATSSGLAGDLGEQFF
TGTGCCACCAGCAGTGGACTAGCGGGAGATCTGGGTGAGCAGTTCTTC
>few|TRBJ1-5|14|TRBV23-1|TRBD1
CASGLETGHQPQHF
TGCGCCAGCGGCCTAGAGACAGGGCATCAGCCCCAGCATTTT
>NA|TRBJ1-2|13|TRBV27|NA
CASSYGINYGYTF
TGTGCCAGCAGTTACGGGATTAACTATGGCTACACCTTC
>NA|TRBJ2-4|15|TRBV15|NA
CATSRDLTDGNIQYF
TGTGCCACCAGCAGAGATCTTACCGACGGAAACATTCAGTACTTC
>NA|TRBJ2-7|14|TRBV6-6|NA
CASSPWQGPYEQYF
TGTGCCAGCAGCCCATGGCAGGGACCCTACGAGCAGTACTTC
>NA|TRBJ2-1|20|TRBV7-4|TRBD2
CASSLVGGLAGSYSYNEQFF
TGTGCCAGCAGCTTAGTCGGGGGACTAGCGGGAAGCTACTCCTACAATGAGCAGTTCTTC
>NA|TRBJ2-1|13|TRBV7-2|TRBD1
CASSLRQGYEQFF
TGTGCCAGCAGCCTGAGACAGGGTTATGAGCAGTTCTTC
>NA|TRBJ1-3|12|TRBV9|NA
CASSGQENTIYF
TGTGCCAGCAGCGGACAGGAAAACACCATATATTTT
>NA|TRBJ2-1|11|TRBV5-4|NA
CASSLGGSLIF
TGTGCCAGCAGCTTGGGAGGTTCATTGATCTTC
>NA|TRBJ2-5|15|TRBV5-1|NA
CASRLGTAIQETQYF
TGCGCCAGCAGACTTGGGACGGCGATCCAAGAGACCCAGTACTTC
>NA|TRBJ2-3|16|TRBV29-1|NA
CSGLIRAKSSTDTQYF
TGCAGCGGCCTAATCCGGGCCAAGTCTAGCACAGATACGCAGTATTTT
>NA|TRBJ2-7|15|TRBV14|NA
CASSQSPLRLYEQYF
TGTGCCAGCAGCCAGAGCCCGTTAAGGCTCTACGAGCAGTACTTC
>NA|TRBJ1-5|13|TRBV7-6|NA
CASSTELNQPQHF
TGTGCCAGCAGCACCGAATTAAATCAGCCCCAGCATTTT
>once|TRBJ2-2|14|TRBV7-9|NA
CASSNRRGNEELFF
TGTGCCAGCAGCAATCGCAGGGGCAATGAGGAGCTGTTTTTT
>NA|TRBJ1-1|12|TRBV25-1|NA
CASSEFNTEAFF
TGTGCCAGCAGTGAATTTAACACTGAAGCTTTCTTT
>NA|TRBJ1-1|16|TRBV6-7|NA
CASSYLTGVPNTEAFF
TGTGCCAGCAGTTACTTGACAGGTGTACCGAACACTGAAGCTTTCTTT
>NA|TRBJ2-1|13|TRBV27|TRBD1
CASSSQGVDEQFF
TGTGCCAGCAGTTCCCAGGGGGTCGATGAGCAGTTCTTC
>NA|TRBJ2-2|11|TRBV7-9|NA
CASRGAGELFF
TGTGCCAGCAGGGGTGCGGGGGAGCTGTTTTTT
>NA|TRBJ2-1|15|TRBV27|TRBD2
CASSSGTSGYNEQFF
TGTGCCAGCAGCTCCGGGACTAGCGGATACAATGAGCAGTTCTTC
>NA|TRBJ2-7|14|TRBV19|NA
CASSIGGQGYEQYF
TGTGCCAGTAGTATAGGGGGCCAAGGGTACGAGCAGTACTTC
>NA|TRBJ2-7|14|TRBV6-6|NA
CASTGDLRTREQYF
TGTGCCAGCACCGGAGATCTCCGGACCCGTGAGCAGTACTTC
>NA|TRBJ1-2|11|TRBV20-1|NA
CSASDGSGYTF
TGCAGTGCTAGTGACGGGTCCGGCTACACCTTC
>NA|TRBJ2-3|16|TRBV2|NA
CASLSPLGLHTDTQYF
TGTGCCAGCCTCAGCCCCTTAGGGCTTCACACAGATACGCAGTATTTT
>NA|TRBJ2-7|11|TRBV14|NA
CASSQVGEQYF
TGTGCCAGCAGCCAAGTGGGAGAGCAGTACTTC
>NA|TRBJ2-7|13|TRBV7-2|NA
CASSYAGAYEQYF
TGTGCCAGCAGCTACGCTGGCGCCTACGAGCAGTACTTC
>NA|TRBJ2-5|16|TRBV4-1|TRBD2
CASSQGGLAGTETQYF
TGCGCCAGCAGCCAAGGAGGGCTAGCGGGTACAGAGACCCAGTACTTC
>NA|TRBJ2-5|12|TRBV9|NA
CASSGVQETQYF
TGTGCCAGCAGCGGGGTCCAAGAGACCCAGTACTTC
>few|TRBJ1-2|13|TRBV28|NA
CASSTVANYGYTF
TGTGCCAGCAGCACGGTCGCTAACTATGGCTACACCTTC
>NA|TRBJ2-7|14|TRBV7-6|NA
CASSLERGGYEQYF
TGTGCCAGCAGCTTAGAAAGGGGTGGCTACGAGCAGTACTTC
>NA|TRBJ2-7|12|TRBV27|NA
CASSPGSYEQYF
TGTGCCAGCAGTCCAGGGAGCTACGAGCAGTACTTC
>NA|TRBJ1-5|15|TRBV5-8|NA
CASRWQGSGNQPQHF
TGTGCCAGCAGGTGGCAGGGGTCGGGCAATCAGCCCCAGCATTTT
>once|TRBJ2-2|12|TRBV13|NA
CASSYNTGELFF
TGTGCCAGCAGCTACAACACCGGGGAGCTGTTTTTT
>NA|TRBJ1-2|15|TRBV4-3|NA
CASSQSRLGGFGYTF
TGCGCCAGCAGCCAGTCCCGACTTGGGGGTTTTGGCTACACCTTC
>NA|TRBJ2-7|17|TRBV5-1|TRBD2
CASNLEEAGGPNDEQYF
TGCGCCAGCAACCTAGAGGAAGCGGGAGGGCCCAATGACGAGCAGTACTTC
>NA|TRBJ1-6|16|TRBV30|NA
CAWSDQGIAYNSPLHF
TGTGCCTGGAGTGACCAGGGGATCGCCTATAATTCACCCCTCCACTTT